This T cell receptor beta chain appears in the sequencing data of a study of blood T cell repertoires in COVID-19. On the study more broadly: Samples representing acute and convalescent COVID-19 were sourced from the United States, Italy and Spain.

In the authors' methods: Using reference gene primer amplification, nucleated cell counts were estimated. Repertoires were generated with immunoSEQ multiplex PCR, while TCRdb's copy carries only in-frame clones and drops some. From that table come the V and J calls and clone size; the DNA was used to work out D and trimming. The sample yields about 130,000 clones, around 80% seen once. In germline, CDR1 is LNHDA, CDR2 SQIVND (reference sequence). Trimming pared 7 bases from V and 6 bases from J, leaving 18 bases between. The CDR3 covers 15 residues. The receptor comes from a man aged 60-69 years who had recovered from COVID-19. Material: peripheral blood. The V gene is TRBV19, the J gene TRBJ1-4; D not certain. This CDR3 reads CASTSSGQVDEKLFF. CDR3 nucleotide sequence: TGTGCCAGTACGTCGAGTGGGCAGGTGGATGAAAAACTGTTTTTT.